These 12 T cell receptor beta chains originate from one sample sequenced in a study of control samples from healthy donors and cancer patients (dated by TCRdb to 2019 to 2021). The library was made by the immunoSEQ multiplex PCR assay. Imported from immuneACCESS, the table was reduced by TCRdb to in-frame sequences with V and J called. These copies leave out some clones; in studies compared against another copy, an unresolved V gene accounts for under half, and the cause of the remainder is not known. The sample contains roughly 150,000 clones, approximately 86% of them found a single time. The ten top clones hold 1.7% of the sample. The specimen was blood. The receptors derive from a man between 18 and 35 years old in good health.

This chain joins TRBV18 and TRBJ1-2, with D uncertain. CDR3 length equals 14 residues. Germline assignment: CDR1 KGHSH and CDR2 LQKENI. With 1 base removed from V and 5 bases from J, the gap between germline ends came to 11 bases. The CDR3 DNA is TGTGCCAGCTCACCACAGGGAGTGAGATATGGCTACACCTTC. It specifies CASSPQGVRYGYTF.

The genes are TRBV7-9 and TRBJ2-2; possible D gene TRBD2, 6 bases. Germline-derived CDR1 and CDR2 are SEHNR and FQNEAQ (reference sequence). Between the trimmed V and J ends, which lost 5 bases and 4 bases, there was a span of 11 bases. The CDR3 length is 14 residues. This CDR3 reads CASSIPGVTGELFF. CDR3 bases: TGTGCCAGCAGCATACCGGGGGTCACCGGGGAGCTGTTTTTT.

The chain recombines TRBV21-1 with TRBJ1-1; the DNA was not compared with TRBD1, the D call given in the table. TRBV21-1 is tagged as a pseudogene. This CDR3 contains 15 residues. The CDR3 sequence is CASSRTTGGGPEAFF. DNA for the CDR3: TGTGCCAGCAGCAGAACGACAGGGGGAGGGCCTGAAGCTTTCTTT.

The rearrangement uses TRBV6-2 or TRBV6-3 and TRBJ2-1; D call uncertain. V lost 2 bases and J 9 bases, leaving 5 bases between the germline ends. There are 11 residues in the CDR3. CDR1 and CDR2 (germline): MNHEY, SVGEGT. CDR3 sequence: CASSYDGEQFF. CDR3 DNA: TGTGCCAGCAGTTACGACGGTGAGCAGTTCTTC.

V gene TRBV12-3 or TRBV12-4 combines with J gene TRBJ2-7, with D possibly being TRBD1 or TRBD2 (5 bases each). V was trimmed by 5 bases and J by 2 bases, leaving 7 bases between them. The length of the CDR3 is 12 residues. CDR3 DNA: TGTGCCAGCAGTCTGGGGGCCTACGAGCAGTACTTC. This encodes CASSLGAYEQYF.

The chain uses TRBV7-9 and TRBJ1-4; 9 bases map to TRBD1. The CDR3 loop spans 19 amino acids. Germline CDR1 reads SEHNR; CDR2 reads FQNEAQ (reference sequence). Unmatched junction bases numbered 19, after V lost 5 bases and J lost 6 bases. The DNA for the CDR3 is TGTGCCAGCAGCCCCTACCTCGGAACCGAACAGGGGGCGGATGAAAAACTGTTTTTT. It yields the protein CASSPYLGTEQGADEKLFF.

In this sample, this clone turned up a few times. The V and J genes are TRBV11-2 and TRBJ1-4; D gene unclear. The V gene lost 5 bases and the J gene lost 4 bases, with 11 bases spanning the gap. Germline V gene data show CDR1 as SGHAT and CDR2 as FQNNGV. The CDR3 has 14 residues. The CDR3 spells CASSIGPLNEKLFF. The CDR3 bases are TGTGCCAGCAGCATAGGGCCTCTTAATGAAAAACTGTTTTTT.

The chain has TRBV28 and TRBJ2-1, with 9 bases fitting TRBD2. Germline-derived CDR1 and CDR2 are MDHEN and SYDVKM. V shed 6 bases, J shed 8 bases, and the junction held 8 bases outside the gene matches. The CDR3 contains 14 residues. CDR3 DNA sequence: TGTGCCAGCAGGAGGTCTAGCGGGGTCGATGAGCAGTTCTTC. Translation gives CASRRSSGVDEQFF.

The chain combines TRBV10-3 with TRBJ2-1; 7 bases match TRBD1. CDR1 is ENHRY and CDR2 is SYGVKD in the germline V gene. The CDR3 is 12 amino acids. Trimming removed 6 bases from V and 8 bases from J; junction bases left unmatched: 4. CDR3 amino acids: CAIRGQDYEQFF. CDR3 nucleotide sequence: TGTGCCATCAGAGGACAGGATTATGAGCAGTTCTTC.

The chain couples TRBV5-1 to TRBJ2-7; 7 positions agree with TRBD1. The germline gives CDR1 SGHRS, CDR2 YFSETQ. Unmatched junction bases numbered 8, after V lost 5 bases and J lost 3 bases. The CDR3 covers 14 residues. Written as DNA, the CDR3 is TGCGCCAGCAGACCGGGACAGACCCTCTACGAGCAGTACTTC. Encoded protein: CASRPGQTLYEQYF.

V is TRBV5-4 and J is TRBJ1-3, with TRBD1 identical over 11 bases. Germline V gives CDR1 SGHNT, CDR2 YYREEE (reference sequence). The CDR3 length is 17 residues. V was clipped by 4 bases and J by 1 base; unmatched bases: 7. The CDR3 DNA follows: TGTGCCAGCAGCCCGGACGGACAGGGGGCGTCTGGAAACACCATATATTTT. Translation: CASSPDGQGASGNTIYF. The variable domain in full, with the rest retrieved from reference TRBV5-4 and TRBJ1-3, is ETGVTQSPTHLIKTRGQQVTLRCSSQSGHNTVSWYQQALGQGPQFIFQYYREEENGRGNFPPRFSGLQFPNYSSELNVNALELDDSALYLCASSPDGQGASGNTIYFGEGSWLTVV.

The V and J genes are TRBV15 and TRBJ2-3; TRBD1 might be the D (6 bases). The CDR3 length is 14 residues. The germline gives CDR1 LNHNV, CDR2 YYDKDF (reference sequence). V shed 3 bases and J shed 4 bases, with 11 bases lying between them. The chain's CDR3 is CATSRDSSPDTQYF. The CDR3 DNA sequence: TGTGCCACCAGCAGGGACAGTTCTCCAGATACGCAGTATTTT.